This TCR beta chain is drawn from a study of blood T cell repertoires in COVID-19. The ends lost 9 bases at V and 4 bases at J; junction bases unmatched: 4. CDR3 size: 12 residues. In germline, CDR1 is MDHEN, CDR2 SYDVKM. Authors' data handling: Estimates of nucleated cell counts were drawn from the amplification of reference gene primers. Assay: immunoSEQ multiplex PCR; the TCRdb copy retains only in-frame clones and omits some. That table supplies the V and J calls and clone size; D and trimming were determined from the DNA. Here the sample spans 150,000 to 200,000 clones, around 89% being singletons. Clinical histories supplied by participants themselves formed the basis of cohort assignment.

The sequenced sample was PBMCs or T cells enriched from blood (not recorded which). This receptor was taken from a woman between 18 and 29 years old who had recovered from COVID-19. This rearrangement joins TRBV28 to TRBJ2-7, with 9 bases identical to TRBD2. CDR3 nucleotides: TGTGCCAGTTCGCTAGCGGGATACGAGCAGTACTTC. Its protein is CASSLAGYEQYF.